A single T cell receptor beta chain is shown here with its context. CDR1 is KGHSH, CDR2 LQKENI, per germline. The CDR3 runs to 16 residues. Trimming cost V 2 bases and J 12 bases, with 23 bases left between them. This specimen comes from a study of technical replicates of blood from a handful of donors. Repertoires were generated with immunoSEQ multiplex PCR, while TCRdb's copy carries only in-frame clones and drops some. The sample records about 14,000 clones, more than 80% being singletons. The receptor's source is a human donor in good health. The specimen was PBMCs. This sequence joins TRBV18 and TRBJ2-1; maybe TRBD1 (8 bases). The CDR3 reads CASSPSVQGAGLWQFF. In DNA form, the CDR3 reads TGTGCCAGCTCACCATCGGTTCAGGGGGCGGGACTATGGCAGTTCTTC.